This T cell receptor beta chain was obtained from a study of shared clonotypes between healthy human individuals. Overall study: The study enrolled two women and a few men aged 18 to 49.

The CDR3 is 15 amino acids. V lost 4 bases to trimming and J lost 0 bases; unmatched junction nucleotides: 5. CDR1 and CDR2 (germline): SGDLS, YYNGEE. Positive CCR7 selection of CD45RO-negative cells yielded the naive CD8 cells, and terminally differentiated effector memory CD45RA+ cells were excluded. Study outcomes and limitations: Roughly 5% of naive CD4 clonotypes were common to several donors. Richness estimates generally favored naive over memory subsets.

Only one count was recorded for this clone. Antigen: not known. Clones were read by immunoSEQ multiplex PCR, and TCRdb kept only the in-frame ones, dropping some. In the table there are around 1.9 million clones, 93% of which are singletons. This TCR was sampled from a man aged 18 to 30 in good health. Some clones in this sample may be carry-over from other donors' samples. Sequencing was carried out using naive CD8+ T cells from PBMCs. The rearrangement uses TRBV9 and TRBJ2-3; 7 bases align to TRBD1. For the CDR3, the DNA is TGTGCCAGCAGCCCACAGGGGATTAGCACAGATACGCAGTATTTT. Its protein is CASSPQGISTDTQYF.